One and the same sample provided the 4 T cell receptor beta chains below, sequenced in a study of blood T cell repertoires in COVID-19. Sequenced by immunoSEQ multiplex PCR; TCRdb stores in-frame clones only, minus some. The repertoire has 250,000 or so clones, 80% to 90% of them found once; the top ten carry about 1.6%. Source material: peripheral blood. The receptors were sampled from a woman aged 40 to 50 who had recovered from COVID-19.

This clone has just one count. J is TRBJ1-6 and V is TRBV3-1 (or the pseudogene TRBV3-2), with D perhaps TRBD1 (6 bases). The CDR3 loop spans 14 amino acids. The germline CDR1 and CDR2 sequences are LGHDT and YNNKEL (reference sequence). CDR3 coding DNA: TGTGCTTCGGGAAACAGGGTGGGTAATTCACCCCTCCACTTT. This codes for CASGNRVGNSPLHF.

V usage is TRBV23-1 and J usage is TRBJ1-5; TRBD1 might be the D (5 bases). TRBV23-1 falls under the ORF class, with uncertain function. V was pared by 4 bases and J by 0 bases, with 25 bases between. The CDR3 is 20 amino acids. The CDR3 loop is CASSPQTSKRQSYSNQPQHF. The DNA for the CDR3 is TGCGCCAGCAGTCCACAGACCTCCAAAAGACAGTCATATAGCAATCAGCCCCAGCATTTT.

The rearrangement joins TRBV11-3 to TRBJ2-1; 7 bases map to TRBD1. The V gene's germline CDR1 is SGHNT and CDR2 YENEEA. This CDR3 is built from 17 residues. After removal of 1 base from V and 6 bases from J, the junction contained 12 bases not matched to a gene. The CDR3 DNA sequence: TGTGCCAGCAGCTTAGGGGGCCGACAGGGCCCGGGCAATGAGCAGTTCTTC. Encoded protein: CASSLGGRQGPGNEQFF.

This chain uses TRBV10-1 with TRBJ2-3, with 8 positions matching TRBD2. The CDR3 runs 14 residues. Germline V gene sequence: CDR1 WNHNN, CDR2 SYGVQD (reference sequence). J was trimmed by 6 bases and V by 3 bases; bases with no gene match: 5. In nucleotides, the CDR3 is TGCGCCAGCAGTGAAGTCGGGGGGGCGGATACGCAGTATTTT. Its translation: CASSEVGGADTQYF.